This T cell receptor beta chain was sequenced during a study of cytomegalovirus exposure and HLA in healthy donors. V was pared by 0 bases and J by 6 bases, with 8 bases between. Germline CDR1 and CDR2: PRHDT and FYEKMQ (reference sequence). The CDR3 consists of 13 residues. In regard to this clone: The target antigen is unknown.

General study results and limits: Upon later analysis, HLA-associated TCR beta chains proved more clonally expanded than other, equally common chains.

PCR was performed using 60 Vbeta and 13 Jbeta primers. The repertoire was sequenced with immunoSEQ multiplex PCR; TCRdb's copy has only in-frame clones and lacks some. The sample holds over 110,000 clones; 70% to 80% are singletons and the top ten take roughly 10%. The chain employs TRBV13 and TRBJ1-2; D unresolved. This receptor was identified in a woman in her forties or fifties in good health and CMV-seropositive. Sequences were obtained from PBMCs. The CDR3 reads CASSLGRRDGYTF. The CDR3, as DNA: TGTGCCAGCAGCTTAGGCCGACGGGATGGCTACACCTTC.